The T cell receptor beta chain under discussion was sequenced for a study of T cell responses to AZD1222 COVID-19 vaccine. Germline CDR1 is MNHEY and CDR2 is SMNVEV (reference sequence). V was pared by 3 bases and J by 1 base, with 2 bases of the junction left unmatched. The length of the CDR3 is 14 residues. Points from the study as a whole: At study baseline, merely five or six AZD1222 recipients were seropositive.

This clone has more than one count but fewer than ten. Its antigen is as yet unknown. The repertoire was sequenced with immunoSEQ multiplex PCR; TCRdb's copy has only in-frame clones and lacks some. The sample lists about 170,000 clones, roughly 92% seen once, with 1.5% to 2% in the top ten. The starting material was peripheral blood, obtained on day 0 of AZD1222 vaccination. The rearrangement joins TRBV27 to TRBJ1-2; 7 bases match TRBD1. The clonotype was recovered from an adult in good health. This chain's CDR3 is CASSFYRGNYGYTF. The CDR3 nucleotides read TGTGCCAGCAGTTTCTACAGGGGTAACTATGGCTACACCTTC.